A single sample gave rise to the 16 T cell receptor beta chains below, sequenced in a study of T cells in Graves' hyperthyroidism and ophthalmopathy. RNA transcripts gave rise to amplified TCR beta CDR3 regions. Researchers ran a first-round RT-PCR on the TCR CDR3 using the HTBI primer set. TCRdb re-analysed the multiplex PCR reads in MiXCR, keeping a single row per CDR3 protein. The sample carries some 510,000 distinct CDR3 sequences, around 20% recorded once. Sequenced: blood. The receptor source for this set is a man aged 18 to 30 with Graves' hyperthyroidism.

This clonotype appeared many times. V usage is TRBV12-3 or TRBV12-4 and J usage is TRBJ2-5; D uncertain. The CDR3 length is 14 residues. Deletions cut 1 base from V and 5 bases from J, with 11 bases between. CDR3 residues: CASSLDSSGETQYF. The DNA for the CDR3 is TGTGCCAGCAGTTTAGATTCTTCTGGGGAGACCCAGTACTTC.

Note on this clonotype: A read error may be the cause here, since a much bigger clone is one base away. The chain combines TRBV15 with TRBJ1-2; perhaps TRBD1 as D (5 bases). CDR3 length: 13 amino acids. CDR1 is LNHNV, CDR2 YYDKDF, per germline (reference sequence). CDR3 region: CATSGDGNYGYNF. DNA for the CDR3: TGTGCCACCAGCGGGGACGGTAACTATGGCTACAACTTC.

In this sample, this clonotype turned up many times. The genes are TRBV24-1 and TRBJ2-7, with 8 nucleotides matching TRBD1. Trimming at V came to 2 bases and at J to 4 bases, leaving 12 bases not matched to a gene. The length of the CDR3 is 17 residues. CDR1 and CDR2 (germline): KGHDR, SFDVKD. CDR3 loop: CATSDSSPTGVGYEQYF. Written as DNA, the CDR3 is TGTGCCACCAGTGATTCGTCCCCGACAGGGGTCGGTTACGAGCAGTACTTC.

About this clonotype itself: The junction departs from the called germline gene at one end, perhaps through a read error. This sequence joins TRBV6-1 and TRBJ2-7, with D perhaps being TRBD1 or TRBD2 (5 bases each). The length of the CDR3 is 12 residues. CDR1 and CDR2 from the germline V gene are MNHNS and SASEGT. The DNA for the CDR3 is TGTGCCAGCAGTGGGGACGCCTACGAGCAGTGCTTC. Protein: CASSGDAYEQCF.

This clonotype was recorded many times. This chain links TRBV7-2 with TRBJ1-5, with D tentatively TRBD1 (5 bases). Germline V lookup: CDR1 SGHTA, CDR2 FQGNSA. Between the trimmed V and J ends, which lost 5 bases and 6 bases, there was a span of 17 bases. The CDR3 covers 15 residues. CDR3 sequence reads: CASSSGTRESQPQHF. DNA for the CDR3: TGTGCCAGCAGCAGCGGGACCCGGGAGAGTCAGCCCCAGCATTTT. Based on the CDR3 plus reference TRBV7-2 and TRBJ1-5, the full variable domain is GAGVSQSPSNKVTEKGKDVELRCDPISGHTALYWYRQSLGQGLEFLIYFQGNSAPDKSGLPSDRFSAERTGGSVSTLTIQRTQQEDSAVYLCASSSGTRESQPQHFGDGTRLSIL.

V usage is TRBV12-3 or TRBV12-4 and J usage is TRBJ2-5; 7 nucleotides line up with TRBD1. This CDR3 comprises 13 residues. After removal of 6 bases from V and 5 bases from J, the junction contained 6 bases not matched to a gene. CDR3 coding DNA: TGTGCCAGCAGAGCTACAGGGGAGGAGACCCAGTACTTC. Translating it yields CASRATGEETQYF.

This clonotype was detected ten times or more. The DNA for the CDR3 is TGTGCCACCAGTGATGCTCTCTGGGGTCTGAAAGAGACCCAGTACTTC. This translates into CATSDALWGLKETQYF. This chain joins TRBV24-1 and TRBJ2-5; the D is unclear. CDR1 is KGHDR and CDR2 is SFDVKD in the germline V gene. This CDR3 has 16 residues. Trimming left V 3 bases short and J 3 bases short, with 16 bases between.

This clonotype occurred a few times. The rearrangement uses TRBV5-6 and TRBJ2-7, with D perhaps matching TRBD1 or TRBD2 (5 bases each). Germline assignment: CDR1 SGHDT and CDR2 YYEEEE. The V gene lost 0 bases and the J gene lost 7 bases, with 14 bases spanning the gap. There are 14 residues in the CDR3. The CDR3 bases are TGTGCCAGCAGCTTGGCTGGGGGTGGAGGAGAGCAGTACTTC. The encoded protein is CASSLAGGGGEQYF.

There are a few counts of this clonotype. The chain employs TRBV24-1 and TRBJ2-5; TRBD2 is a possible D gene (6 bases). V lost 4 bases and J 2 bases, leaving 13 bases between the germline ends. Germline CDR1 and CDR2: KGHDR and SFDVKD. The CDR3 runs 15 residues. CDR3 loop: CATSEPGVGQETQYF. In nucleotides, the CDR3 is TGTGCCACCAGTGAACCGGGGGTAGGGCAAGAGACCCAGTACTTC.

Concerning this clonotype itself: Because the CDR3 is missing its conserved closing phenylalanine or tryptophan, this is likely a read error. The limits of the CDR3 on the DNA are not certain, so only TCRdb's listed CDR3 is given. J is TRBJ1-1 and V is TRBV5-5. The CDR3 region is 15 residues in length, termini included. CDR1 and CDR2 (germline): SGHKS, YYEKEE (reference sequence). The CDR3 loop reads CASSLGTAGNTEACL.

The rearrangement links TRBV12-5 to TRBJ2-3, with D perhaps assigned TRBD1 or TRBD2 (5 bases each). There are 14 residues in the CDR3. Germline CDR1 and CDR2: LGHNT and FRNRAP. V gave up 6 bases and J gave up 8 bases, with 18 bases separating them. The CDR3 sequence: CASGRLEGLGTQYF. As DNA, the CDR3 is TGTGCTAGTGGCCGATTAGAGGGGCTGGGTACGCAGTATTTT. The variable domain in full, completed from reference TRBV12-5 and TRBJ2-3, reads DARVTQTPRHKVTEMGQEVTMRCQPILGHNTVFWYRQTMMQGLELLAYFRNRAPLDDSGMPKDRFSAEMPDATLATLKIQPSEPRDSAVYFCASGRLEGLGTQYFGPGTRLTVL.

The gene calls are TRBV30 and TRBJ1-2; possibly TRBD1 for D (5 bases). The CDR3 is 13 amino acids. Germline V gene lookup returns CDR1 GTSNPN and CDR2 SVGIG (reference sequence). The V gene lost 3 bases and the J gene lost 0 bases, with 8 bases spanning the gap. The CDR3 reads CAWSDSANYGYTF. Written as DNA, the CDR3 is TGTGCCTGGAGCGACAGTGCTAACTATGGCTACACCTTC.

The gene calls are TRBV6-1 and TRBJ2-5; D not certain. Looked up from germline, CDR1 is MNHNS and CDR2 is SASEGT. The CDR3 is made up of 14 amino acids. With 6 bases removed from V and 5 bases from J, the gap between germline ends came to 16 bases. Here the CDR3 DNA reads TGTGCCAGCAGCGCCCGGGCCCCTTTCGAGACCCAGTACTTC. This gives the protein CASSARAPFETQYF.

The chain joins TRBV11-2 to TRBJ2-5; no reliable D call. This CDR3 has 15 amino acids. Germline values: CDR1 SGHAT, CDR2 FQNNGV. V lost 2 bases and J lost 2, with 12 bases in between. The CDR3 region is CASSLMSDKQETQYF. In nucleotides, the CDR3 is TGTGCCAGCAGCTTAATGAGTGATAAGCAAGAGACCCAGTACTTC.

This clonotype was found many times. The CDR3 DNA reads as TGCGCCAGCAGCTTGGATCTGGGACAGGGCTACGAGCAGTACTTC. Protein product: CASSLDLGQGYEQYF. This chain joins TRBV5-1 and TRBJ2-7; TRBD1 matches at 9 bases. The CDR3 totals 15 residues. CDR1 is SGHRS, CDR2 YFSETQ, per germline. Trimming took 0 bases from V and 3 from J; bases not matched to a gene: 4.

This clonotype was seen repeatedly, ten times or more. The CDR3 spells CATSRDSTFTEAFF. In DNA, the CDR3 is TGTGCCACCAGCAGAGATAGCACCTTCACTGAAGCTTTCTTT. This chain links TRBV15 with TRBJ1-1; D is undetermined. CDR1 and CDR2 from the germline V gene are LNHNV and YYDKDF (reference sequence). This CDR3 is built from 14 residues. V was cut by 0 bases and J by 4 bases, with 9 bases left in between.